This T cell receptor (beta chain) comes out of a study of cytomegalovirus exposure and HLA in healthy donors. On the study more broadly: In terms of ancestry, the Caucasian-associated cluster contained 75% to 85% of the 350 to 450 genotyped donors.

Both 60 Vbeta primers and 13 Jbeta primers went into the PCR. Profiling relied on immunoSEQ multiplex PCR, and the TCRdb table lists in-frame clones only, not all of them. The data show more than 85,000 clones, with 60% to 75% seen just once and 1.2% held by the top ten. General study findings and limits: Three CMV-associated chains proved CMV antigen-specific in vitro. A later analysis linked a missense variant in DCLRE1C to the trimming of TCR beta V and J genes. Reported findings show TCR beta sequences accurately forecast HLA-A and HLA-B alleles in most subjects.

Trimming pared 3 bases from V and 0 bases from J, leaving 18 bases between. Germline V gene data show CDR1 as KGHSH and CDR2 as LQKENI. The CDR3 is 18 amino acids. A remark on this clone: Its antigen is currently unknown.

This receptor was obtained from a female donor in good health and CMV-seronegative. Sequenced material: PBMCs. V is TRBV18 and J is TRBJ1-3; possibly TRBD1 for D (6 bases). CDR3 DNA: TGTGCCAGCTCACCGCGGGTCAGCAGGGGTTTCTCTGGAAACACCATATATTTT. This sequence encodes CASSPRVSRGFSGNTIYF.